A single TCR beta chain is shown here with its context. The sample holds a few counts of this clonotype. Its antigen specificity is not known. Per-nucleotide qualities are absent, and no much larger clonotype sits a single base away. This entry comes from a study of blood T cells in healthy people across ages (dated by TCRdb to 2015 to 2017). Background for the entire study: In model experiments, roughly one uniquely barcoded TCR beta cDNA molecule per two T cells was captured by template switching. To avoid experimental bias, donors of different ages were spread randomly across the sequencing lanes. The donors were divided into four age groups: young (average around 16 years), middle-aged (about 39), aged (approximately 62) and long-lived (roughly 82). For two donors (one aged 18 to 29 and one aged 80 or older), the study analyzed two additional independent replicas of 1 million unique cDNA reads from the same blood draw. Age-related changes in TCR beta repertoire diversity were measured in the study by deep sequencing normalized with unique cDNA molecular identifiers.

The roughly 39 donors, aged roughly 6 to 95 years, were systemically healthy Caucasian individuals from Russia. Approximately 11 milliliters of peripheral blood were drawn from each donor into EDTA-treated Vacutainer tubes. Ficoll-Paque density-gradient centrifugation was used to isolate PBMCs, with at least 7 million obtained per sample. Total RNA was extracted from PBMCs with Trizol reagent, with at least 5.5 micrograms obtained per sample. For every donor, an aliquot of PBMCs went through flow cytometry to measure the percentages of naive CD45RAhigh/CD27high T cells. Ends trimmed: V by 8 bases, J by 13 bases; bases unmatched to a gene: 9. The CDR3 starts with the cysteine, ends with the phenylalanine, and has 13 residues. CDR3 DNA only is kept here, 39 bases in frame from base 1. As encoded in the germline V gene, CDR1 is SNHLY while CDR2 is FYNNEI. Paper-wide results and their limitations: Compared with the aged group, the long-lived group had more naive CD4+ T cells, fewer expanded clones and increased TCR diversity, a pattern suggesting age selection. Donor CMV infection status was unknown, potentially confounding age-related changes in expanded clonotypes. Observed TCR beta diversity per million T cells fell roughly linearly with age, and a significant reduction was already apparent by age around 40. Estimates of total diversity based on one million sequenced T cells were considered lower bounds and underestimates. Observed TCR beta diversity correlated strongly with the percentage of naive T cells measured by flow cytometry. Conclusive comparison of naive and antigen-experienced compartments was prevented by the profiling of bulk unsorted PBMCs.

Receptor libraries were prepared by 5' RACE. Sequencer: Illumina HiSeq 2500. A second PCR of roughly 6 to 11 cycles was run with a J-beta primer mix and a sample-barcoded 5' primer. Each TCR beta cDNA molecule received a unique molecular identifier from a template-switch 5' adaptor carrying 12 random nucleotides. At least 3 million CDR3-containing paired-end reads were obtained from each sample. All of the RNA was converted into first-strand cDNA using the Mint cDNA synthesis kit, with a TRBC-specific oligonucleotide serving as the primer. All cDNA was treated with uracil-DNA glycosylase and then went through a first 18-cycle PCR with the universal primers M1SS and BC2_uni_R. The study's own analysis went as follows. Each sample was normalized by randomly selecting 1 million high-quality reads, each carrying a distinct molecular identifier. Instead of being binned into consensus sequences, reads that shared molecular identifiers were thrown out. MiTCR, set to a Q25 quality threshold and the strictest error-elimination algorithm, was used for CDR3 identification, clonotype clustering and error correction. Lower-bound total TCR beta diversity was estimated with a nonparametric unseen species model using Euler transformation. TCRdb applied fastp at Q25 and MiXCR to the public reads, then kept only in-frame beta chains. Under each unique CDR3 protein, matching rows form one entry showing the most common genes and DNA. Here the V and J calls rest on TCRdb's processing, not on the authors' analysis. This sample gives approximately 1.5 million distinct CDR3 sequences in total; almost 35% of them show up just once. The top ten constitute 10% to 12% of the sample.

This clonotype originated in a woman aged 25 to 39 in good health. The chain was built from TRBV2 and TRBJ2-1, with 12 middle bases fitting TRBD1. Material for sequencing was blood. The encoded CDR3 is CASEGQGASDQFF. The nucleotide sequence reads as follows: TGTGCCAGCGAGGGACAGGGGGCCTCTGATCAGTTCTTC.